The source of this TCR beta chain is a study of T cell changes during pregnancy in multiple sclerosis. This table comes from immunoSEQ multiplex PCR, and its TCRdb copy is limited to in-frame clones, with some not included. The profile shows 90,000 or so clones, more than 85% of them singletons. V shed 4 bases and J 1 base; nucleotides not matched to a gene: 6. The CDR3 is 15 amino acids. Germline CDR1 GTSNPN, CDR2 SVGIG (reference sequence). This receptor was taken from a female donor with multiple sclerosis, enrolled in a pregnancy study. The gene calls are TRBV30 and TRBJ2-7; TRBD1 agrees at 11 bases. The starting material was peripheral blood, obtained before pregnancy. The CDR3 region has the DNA TGTGCCTGGACCCAAGGACAGGGGGCTTCCTACGAGCAGTACTTC. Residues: CAWTQGQGASYEQYF.